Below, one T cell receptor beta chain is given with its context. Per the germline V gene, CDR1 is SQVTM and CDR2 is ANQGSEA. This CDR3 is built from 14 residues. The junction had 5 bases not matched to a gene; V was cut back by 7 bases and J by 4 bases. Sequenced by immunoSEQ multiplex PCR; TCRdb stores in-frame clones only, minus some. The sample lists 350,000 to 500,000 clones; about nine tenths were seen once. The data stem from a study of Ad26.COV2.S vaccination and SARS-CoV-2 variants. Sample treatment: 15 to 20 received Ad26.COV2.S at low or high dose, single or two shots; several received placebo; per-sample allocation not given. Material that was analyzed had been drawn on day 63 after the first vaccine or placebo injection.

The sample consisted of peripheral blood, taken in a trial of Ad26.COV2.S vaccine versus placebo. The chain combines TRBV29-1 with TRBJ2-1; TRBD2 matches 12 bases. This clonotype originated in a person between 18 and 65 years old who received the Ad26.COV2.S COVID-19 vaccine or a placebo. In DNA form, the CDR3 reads TGCAGCGGGCGACTAGCGGGAGTGTACAATGAGCAGTTCTTC. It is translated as CSGRLAGVYNEQFF.